The T cell receptor beta chain described here comes from a study of blood T cell repertoires in COVID-19. On the study more broadly: The United States, Italy and Spain supplied acute and convalescent COVID-19 samples. T cells, B-cell-depleted T cells, or PBMCs provided the cDNA or gDNA that served as material.

In the original processing: Amplification with reference gene primers provided the estimates of nucleated cell counts. TCRdb keeps only in-frame clones here, not all; method: immunoSEQ multiplex PCR. V and J calls and clone size follow that table, whereas D and trimming were derived from the DNA. The repertoire has under 200,000 clones, less than 90% of them found once; the top ten carry 13% to 15%. This CDR3 spans 14 amino acids. The germline V gene encodes CDR1 SQVTM and CDR2 ANQGSEA. The V and J ends lost 7 bases and 1 base respectively, with 16 bases between them. The receptor comes from a man aged 18 to 30 with active or convalescent COVID-19. The sample consisted of peripheral blood. V is TRBV29-1 and J is TRBJ1-1; the D is unclear. The CDR3 nucleotides are TGCAGCGCCCGAGCGCGGGCCGAGAACACTGAAGCTTTCTTT. Its translation: CSARARAENTEAFF.